This TCR beta chain was identified during a study of blood T cell repertoires in COVID-19. Whole-study context: From the United States, Italy and Spain came samples of acute and convalescent COVID-19. PBMCs, B-cell-depleted T cells, or T cells were the source of the cDNA or gDNA that made up the material.

Generated by immunoSEQ multiplex PCR, the TCRdb table keeps only in-frame clones and is missing some. The table has 150,000 to 200,000 clones, 65% to 85% seen once. The ends lost 2 bases at V and 3 bases at J; junction bases unmatched: 8. The CDR3 consists of 16 residues. Germline V gene data show CDR1 as SGHAT and CDR2 as FQNNGV. This clonotype originated in a woman of 80 years or more with acute or convalescent COVID-19. This chain links TRBV11-2 with TRBJ2-7, with 9 bases lining up with TRBD1. Sequencing was performed on peripheral blood. CDR3 in amino acids: CASSLLIGTGLYEQYF. As DNA, the CDR3 is TGTGCCAGCAGCTTACTAATCGGGACAGGGCTCTACGAGCAGTACTTC.